This TCR beta chain was recovered during a study of blood T cell repertoires in COVID-19. For the study at large: The origin of the acute and convalescent COVID-19 samples was the United States, Italy and Spain. T cells, B-cell-depleted T cells, or PBMCs supplied cDNA or gDNA.

Between the trimmed V and J ends, which lost 2 bases and 2 bases, there was a span of 9 bases. The germline V gene has CDR1 MNHEY and CDR2 SMNVEV (reference sequence). The CDR3 length is 14 residues. Enrolment of Seattle patients took place during active infection, and they were followed longitudinally. How the authors handled the data: Scientists estimated how many nucleated cells there were by amplifying reference gene primers. Some clones are missing from TCRdb's copy, which holds only in-frame ones; the method was immunoSEQ multiplex PCR. V, J and clone size derive from that table, while D and trimming were established from the DNA sequence. The sample has about 250,000 clones, approximately 88% seen once; the top ten hold 5% to 6.5%.

V and J are TRBV27 and TRBJ1-1, with D perhaps matching TRBD1 (5 bases). Sequencing was done on a sample of peripheral blood. The sequence was collected from a woman in her twenties or thirties with COVID-19, enrolled during active disease. CDR3 coding DNA: TGTGCCAGCAGTTTAAGACAGCCAAACACTGAAGCTTTCTTT. Its translation is CASSLRQPNTEAFF.